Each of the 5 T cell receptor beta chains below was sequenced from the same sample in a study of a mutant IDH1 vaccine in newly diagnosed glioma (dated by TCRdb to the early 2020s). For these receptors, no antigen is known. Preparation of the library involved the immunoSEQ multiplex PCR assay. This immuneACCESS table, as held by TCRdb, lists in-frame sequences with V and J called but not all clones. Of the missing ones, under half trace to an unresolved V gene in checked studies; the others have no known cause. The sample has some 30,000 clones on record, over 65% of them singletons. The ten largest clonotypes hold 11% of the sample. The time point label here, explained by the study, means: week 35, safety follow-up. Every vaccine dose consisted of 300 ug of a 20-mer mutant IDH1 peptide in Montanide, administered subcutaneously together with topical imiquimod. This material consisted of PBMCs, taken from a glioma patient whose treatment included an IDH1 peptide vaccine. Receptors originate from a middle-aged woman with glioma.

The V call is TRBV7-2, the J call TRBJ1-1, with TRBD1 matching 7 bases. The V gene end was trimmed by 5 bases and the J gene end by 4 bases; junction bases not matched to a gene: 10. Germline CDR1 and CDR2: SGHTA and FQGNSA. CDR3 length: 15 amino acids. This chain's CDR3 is CASSIRGGGFTEAFF. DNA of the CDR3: TGTGCCAGCAGCATAAGAGGAGGGGGCTTCACTGAAGCTTTCTTT.

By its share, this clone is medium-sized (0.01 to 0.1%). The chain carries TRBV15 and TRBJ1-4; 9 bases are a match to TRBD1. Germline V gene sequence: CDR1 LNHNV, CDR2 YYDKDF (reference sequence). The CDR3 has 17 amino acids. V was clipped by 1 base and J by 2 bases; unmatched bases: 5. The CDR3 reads CATSRVGQGRTNEKLFF. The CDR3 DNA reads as TGTGCCACCAGCAGAGTTGGACAGGGGCGGACTAATGAAAAACTGTTTTTT.

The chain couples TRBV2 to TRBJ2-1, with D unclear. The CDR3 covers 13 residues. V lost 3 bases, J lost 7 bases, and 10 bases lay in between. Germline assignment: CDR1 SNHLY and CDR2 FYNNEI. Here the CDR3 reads CASSDNLGNEQFF. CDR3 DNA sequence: TGTGCCAGCAGTGATAACCTCGGGAATGAGCAGTTCTTC. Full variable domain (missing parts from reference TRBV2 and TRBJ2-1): EPEVTQTPSHQVTQMGQEVILRCVPISNHLYFYWYRQILGQKVEFLVSFYNNEISEKSEIFDDQFSVERPDGSNFTLKIRSTKLEDSAMYFCASSDNLGNEQFFGPGTRLTVL.

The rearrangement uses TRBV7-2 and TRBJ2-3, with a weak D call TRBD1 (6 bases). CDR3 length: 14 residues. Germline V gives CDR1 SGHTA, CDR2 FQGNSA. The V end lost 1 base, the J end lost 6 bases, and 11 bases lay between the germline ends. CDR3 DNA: TGTGCCAGCAGCTTAGTTGGGGGCGCCGATACGCAGTATTTT. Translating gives CASSLVGGADTQYF.

For the CDR3, the DNA is TGTGCCAGCAGCCCTAATGGACTCCTTCTGTCCTACGAGCAGTACTTC. Protein sequence: CASSPNGLLLSYEQYF. The rearrangement uses TRBV5-6 and TRBJ2-7; TRBD2 is a possible D gene (5 bases). CDR1 and CDR2 from the germline V gene are SGHDT and YYEEEE. Trimming removed 4 bases from V and 1 base from J, with 18 bases in between. The CDR3 totals 16 residues. The full variable domain, completed using reference TRBV5-6 and TRBJ2-7, is DAGVTQSPTHLIKTRGQQVTLRCSPKSGHDTVSWYQQALGQGPQFIFQYYEEEERQRGNFPDRFSGHQFPNYSSELNVNALLLGDSALYLCASSPNGLLLSYEQYFGPGTRLTVT.